This record concerns one TCR beta chain sequence. The antigen remains undetermined. There are 16 residues in the CDR3. Trimming removed 2 bases from V and 2 bases from J, with 15 bases in between. Germline V CDR1 and CDR2: KGHSH, LQKENI. This sample is part of a study of cytomegalovirus exposure and HLA in healthy donors. Overall study results and limits: Rare sequences made up most TCRs, while some public TCRs were found in many donors.

TCRdb keeps only in-frame clones here, not all; method: immunoSEQ multiplex PCR. In the table there are roughly 130,000 clones, just under 90% of which are singletons. The sample consisted of PBMCs. This clonotype was sampled from a man aged 30 to 39 in good health and CMV-seronegative. The V and J genes are TRBV18 and TRBJ2-5, with D perhaps TRBD1 (5 bases). The chain's CDR3 is CASSPNPWTSQETQYF. The CDR3 DNA sequence: TGTGCCAGCTCACCAAACCCGTGGACAAGTCAAGAGACCCAGTACTTC.